This TCR beta chain was obtained from a study of T cells after yellow fever vaccination (dated by TCRdb to about 2019). Regarding the complete study: The SMART-Seq v4 Ultra Low Input RNA kit was used to prepare libraries from fractions with low cell numbers. To follow T-cell clones before and after primary and booster YFV17D yellow fever vaccination, bulk TCR alpha and beta repertoires were sequenced over time. Two healthy male donors, one aged 18 to 30 and one aged 30 to 40 years, made up the cohort. Blood samples were taken at several timepoints before and after primary and secondary immunization, and bulk PBMC replicates and cell subsets were isolated. The paper as a whole reports these results and caveats: After the booster, most of the clones that had expanded following primary vaccination were detected again (about 95% of CD4 and around nine tenths of CD8), which suggests that memory was broadly maintained. The secondary T-cell response was found to be weaker but faster than the primary response, with a peak reached on day 5 rather than on day 15. A small share of clonotypes was detected in both CD4 and CD8 compartments, with the overlap likely arising from convergent recombination. Only a couple of donors were included in the study, so the extent to which the findings can be generalized is limited. Computational filtering was required because FACS-sorted repertoires could contain abundant contaminating clonotypes from the bulk population.

The sample's treatment or condition label, decoded: live attenuated yellow fever vaccine strain. At each blood-draw timepoint, two biological replicates of bulk PBMCs were obtained. A standard Ficoll-Paque protocol was used to isolate PBMCs from peripheral blood. TriZol was used to extract RNA from bulk PBMCs, CD4 and CD8 fractions, and dextramer-positive and dextramer-negative fractions. Spanning cysteine to phenylalanine, the CDR3 consists of 13 amino acids. The only DNA kept is the CDR3, 39 bases in frame from the first base. The trim is 9 bases for V and 4 bases for J, with a gap of 15 bases between the germline ends. Sequencing instrument: Illumina NovaSeq 6000. TCR cDNA was synthesized by 5'RACE template switching, which introduced a universal primer site and unique molecular identifiers. Priming for cDNA synthesis came from both the TCR alpha and TCR beta constant segments. Two PCR steps were used to amplify libraries, with sample barcodes and sequencing adapters being added in the second step. Sequencing of libraries was done on Illumina HiSeq 2500 (2x100 bp) or NovaSeq (2x150 bp). The original methods were these. Reads were demultiplexed and collapsed into UMI consensus sequences with MIGEC, and V(D)J alignment was performed with MiXCR. Vaccine-responding clonotypes were defined with edgeR using replicate PBMC samples, requiring FDR below 0.01 and a log2 fold change above 5 up to day 15. CD4 or CD8 identity was assigned to each bulk clonotype according to whether the clonotype was present at higher abundance in the sequenced CD4 repertoire or the sequenced CD8 repertoire. TCRdb redid the processing of the public reads, applying fastp at Q25 and MiXCR, and retained in-frame beta chains. Rows merge per CDR3 protein into single entries with the most common DNA and genes. The V and J calls reflect TCRdb's pipeline rather than the authors' work. Counted in this sample were some 400,000 distinct CDR3 sequences; around 19% of them appeared once. The ten largest clones take up about 18% of the sample.

The sample holds a few counts of this clonotype. There is no known antigen for this receptor. Base-call qualities are not available, and no considerably larger clone is one nucleotide away. The V and J genes are TRBV12-3 or TRBV12-4 and TRBJ1-1; no confident D gene assignment can be made. The sequence derives from a man aged 18-30 years who received the YFV17D yellow fever vaccine. Material: PBMCs, obtained before the yellow fever booster vaccination. This receptor has the CDR3 CASSVLGFTEAFF. At the DNA level, the sequence is TGTGCCAGTTCGGTTCTCGGGTTCACTGAAGCTTTCTTT.